The 20 T cell receptor beta chains below were found in one sample sequenced in a study of T cell clones after liver transplantation. Measured with immunoSEQ multiplex PCR; TCRdb has only the in-frame clones, and not every one. The table includes around 70,000 clones, around 93% detected once. Sequences were derived from CD4+ T cells from blood, sampled less than 26 months after liver transplant. The source is a human patient who received a liver transplant. Part of the T cell pool may stem from the graft donor.

The sample holds one count of this clone. The chain employs TRBV11-2 and TRBJ2-5; D perhaps matches TRBD2 (5 bases). CDR3 size: 13 residues. V was cut by 6 bases and J by 5 bases, with 13 bases left in between. CDR1 is SGHAT, CDR2 FQNNGV, per germline. CDR3 nucleotides: TGTGCCAGCAGTCCCCGGGGTGGTGAGACCCAGTACTTC. Protein product: CASSPRGGETQYF.

V is TRBV7-2 and J is TRBJ1-1; no firm D call. The CDR3 runs to 14 residues. Germline CDR1 SGHTA, CDR2 FQGNSA. The V and J ends lost 1 base and 1 base respectively, with 7 bases between them. In nucleotides, the CDR3 is TGTGCCAGCAGCTTAGTATCCGGGAACACTGAAGCTTTCTTT. Residues: CASSLVSGNTEAFF.

The rearrangement joins TRBV7-3 to TRBJ2-3; 8 positions match TRBD2. The V segment lost 4 bases and the J segment 6 bases; nucleotides outside the gene matches: 12. CDR1 SGHTA and CDR2 FQGTGA come from the germline V gene. The CDR3 runs 16 residues. CDR3 in amino acids: CASSYGAGAGMDTQYF. The DNA for the CDR3 is TGTGCCAGCAGCTACGGAGCGGGAGCCGGGATGGATACGCAGTATTTT. Full variable domain (remainder filled in from reference TRBV7-3 and TRBJ2-3): GAGVSQTPSNKVTEKGKYVELRCDPISGHTALYWYRQSLGQGPEFLIYFQGTGAADDSGLPNDRFFAVRPEGSVSTLKIQRTERGDSAVYLCASSYGAGAGMDTQYFGPGTRLTVL.

The chain carries TRBV30 and TRBJ2-6, with no clear D. The length of the CDR3 is 17 residues. Trimming shortened V by 0 bases and J by 0 bases, and 12 bases separated the two germline ends. Germline lookup yields CDR1 GTSNPN and CDR2 SVGIG (reference sequence). This CDR3 is CAWSVYRVASGANVLTF. DNA of the CDR3: TGTGCCTGGAGTGTATATAGGGTCGCCTCTGGGGCCAACGTCCTGACTTTC.

J is TRBJ1-1 and V is TRBV29-1; D may be TRBD1 (5 bases). Germline V lookup: CDR1 SQVTM, CDR2 ANQGSEA. V lost 0 bases to trimming and J lost 4 bases, with 12 bases between them. This CDR3 contains 14 residues. CDR3 residues: CSVEDRQGSTEAFF. CDR3 nucleotides: TGCAGCGTTGAAGACCGGCAGGGATCCACTGAAGCTTTCTTT.

The J gene is TRBJ2-7, the V gene TRBV12-1; TRBD1 is the table's D call, not checked against the DNA. TRBV12-1 is deemed a pseudogene. The CDR3 extends over 15 amino acids. DNA of the CDR3: TGTGCCAGCAGCTTTGCAAGACAGGGGGAATACGAGCAGTACTTC. Protein: CASSFARQGEYEQYF.

This sequence joins TRBV6-4 and TRBJ1-1, with 10 nucleotides matching TRBD1. The CDR3 runs 17 residues. Germline V gives CDR1 MRHNA, CDR2 SNTAGT. The V segment lost 2 bases and the J segment 0 bases; nucleotides outside the gene matches: 6. CDR3 protein: CASSDARDRGVNTEAFF. The CDR3 region has the DNA TGTGCCAGCAGTGACGCCCGGGACAGGGGTGTGAACACTGAAGCTTTCTTT.

This chain joins TRBV7-2 and TRBJ2-5; 9 bases are shared with TRBD2. V gave up 4 bases and J gave up 3 bases; unmatched junction bases: 6. The V gene's germline CDR1 is SGHTA and CDR2 FQGNSA. This CDR3 region has 15 residues. CDR3 amino acids: CASSYSSGAEETQYF. CDR3 sequence (DNA): TGTGCCAGCAGCTACTCTAGCGGGGCTGAAGAGACCCAGTACTTC. The full variable domain, completed using reference TRBV7-2 and TRBJ2-5, is GAGVSQSPSNKVTEKGKDVELRCDPISGHTALYWYRQSLGQGLEFLIYFQGNSAPDKSGLPSDRFSAERTGGSVSTLTIQRTQQEDSAVYLCASSYSSGAEETQYFGPGTRLLVL.

The chain employs TRBV5-4 and TRBJ2-7; 10 positions agree with TRBD2. The CDR3 loop spans 15 amino acids. From germline, CDR1 is SGHNT and CDR2 YYREEE (reference sequence). Trimming took 4 bases from V and 2 from J; bases not matched to a gene: 6. CDR3 region: CASSTPGTSAYEQYF. The CDR3 DNA follows: TGTGCCAGCAGCACCCCCGGGACTAGCGCCTACGAGCAGTACTTC.

This CDR3 reads CASRADANDSPLHF. The CDR3 DNA sequence: TGTGCCAGCAGAGCGGACGCTAACGATTCACCCCTCCACTTT. The rearrangement links TRBV2 to TRBJ1-6; D unclear. With 6 bases removed from V and 8 bases from J, the gap between germline ends came to 14 bases. CDR3 length equals 14 residues. Germline V gives CDR1 SNHLY, CDR2 FYNNEI.

J is TRBJ2-1 and V is TRBV5-1; TRBD2 matches at 7 bases. This CDR3 is 16 amino acids long. Germline V CDR1 and CDR2: SGHRS, YFSETQ. J lost 0 bases, V lost 2 bases, and 5 bases had no gene match. The CDR3 spells CASSFVAGSSYNEQFF. CDR3 in DNA: TGCGCCAGCAGCTTTGTAGCGGGTTCCTCCTACAATGAGCAGTTCTTC.

V usage is TRBV18 and J usage is TRBJ1-4, with 8 bases fitting TRBD1. V shed 3 bases, J shed 5 bases, and the junction held 5 bases outside the gene matches. The CDR3 runs to 15 residues. Per the germline V gene, CDR1 is KGHSH and CDR2 is LQKENI. The CDR3 loop reads CASSPLTGDNEKLFF. CDR3 coding DNA: TGTGCCAGCTCACCCCTGACAGGGGACAATGAAAAACTGTTTTTT.

The count of this clone is one. CDR3: CATGQFLSPLHF. The CDR3 DNA is TGTGCTACCGGACAGTTTCTTTCACCCCTCCACTTT. The V call is TRBV19, the J call TRBJ1-6; D is perhaps TRBD1 (6 bases). The CDR3 contains 12 residues. Germline lookup yields CDR1 LNHDA and CDR2 SQIVND (reference sequence).

The chain joins TRBV6-6 to TRBJ1-3; TRBD1 matches 8 bases. The CDR3 is 16 residues long. V gave up 7 bases and J gave up 4 bases; unmatched junction bases: 12. The germline CDR1 and CDR2 sequences are MNHNY and SVGAGI (reference sequence). The DNA for the CDR3 is TGTGCCAGCACCACCCGACAGGGGTGGGAGGGAAACACCATATATTTT. It specifies CASTTRQGWEGNTIYF.

The V call is TRBV19, the J call TRBJ2-3; 11 nucleotides agree with TRBD2. The V and J ends lost 5 bases and 2 bases, in that order; junction bases with no gene match: 9. The CDR3 is 17 amino acids. Looked up from germline, CDR1 is LNHDA and CDR2 is SQIVND (reference sequence). The DNA for the CDR3 is TGTGCCAGTAGTTCGACTAGCGGGGACCTCACCACAGATACGCAGTATTTT. It translates to CASSSTSGDLTTDTQYF.

This clone was observed a single time. The V and J genes are TRBV2 and TRBJ1-2; D ambiguous. Trimming pared 6 bases from V and 5 bases from J, leaving 13 bases between. Germline CDR1 SNHLY, CDR2 FYNNEI. The CDR3 totals 13 residues. CDR3 loop: CASSTAVEYGYTF. The DNA of the CDR3 is TGTGCCAGCAGCACCGCGGTGGAATATGGCTACACCTTC.

The chain uses TRBV9 and TRBJ2-2; unclear D gene. Germline V CDR1 and CDR2: SGDLS, YYNGEE. There are 12 residues in the CDR3. Trimming cost V 3 bases and J 10 bases, with 10 bases left between them. Written as DNA, the CDR3 is TGTGCCAGCAGCGCCACCTATTCGGAGCTGTTTTTT. Residues: CASSATYSELFF.

The chain combines TRBV5-4 with TRBJ2-7; 12 positions agree with TRBD2. CDR1 and CDR2 from the germline V gene are SGHNT and YYREEE (reference sequence). V was clipped by 1 base and J by 6 bases; unmatched bases: 5. There are 15 residues in the CDR3. CDR3 loop: CASSLTSGRQGEQYF. CDR3 sequence (DNA): TGTGCCAGCAGCTTGACTAGCGGGAGGCAGGGCGAGCAGTACTTC.

The CDR3 protein is CAPDRAFF. As DNA, the CDR3 is TGTGCTCCCGATCGAGCTTTCTTT. V is TRBV9 and J is TRBJ1-1; D is undetermined. The germline gives CDR1 SGDLS, CDR2 YYNGEE. This CDR3 region has 8 residues.

V usage is TRBV7-9 and J usage is TRBJ2-1, with 8 bases aligning to TRBD2. The CDR3 is 16 residues long. Germline loops: CDR1 SEHNR, CDR2 FQNEAQ (reference sequence). The trim removed 5 bases at V and 5 bases at J, leaving 11 bases unmatched. The CDR3: CASSPPLAGPNNEQFF. DNA of the CDR3: TGTGCCAGCAGCCCACCCCTAGCGGGCCCCAACAATGAGCAGTTCTTC.